The clone carrying this TCR beta chain has a handful of counts. Its specificity is not known. This sample was taken from a study of regulatory T cells in long-lasting Graves disease. Arm-PCR of CDR3 regions and iRepertoire HTBI primers were used to build TCR beta libraries. Original handling: Identification yielded about 66 TRBV and over eleven TRBJ segments across samples. One entry per CDR3 protein, called by TCRdb with MiXCR from the multiplex PCR reads. These V and J calls derive from TCRdb rather than the authors' analysis. The top ten clones hold 15% to 20% of a sample with 350,000 to 450,000 distinct CDR3 sequences, 10% to 15% of them seen once. The study, taken as a whole, reports: Persistent disease favored TRBV28, TRBJ1-2 and TRBJ2-5.

The V end was cut by 3 bases, the J end by 3 bases, with 9 bases between. Germline CDR1 MDHEN, CDR2 SYDVKM. CDR3 length: 14 amino acids. The sample's time point: newly diagnosed GD, antithyroid drugs for less than 3 months. Following extraction of RNA from PBMCs, that RNA was used to make the TCR library. This sample was also put to use in a study of T cells in Graves' hyperthyroidism and ophthalmopathy. That work states: Researchers defined stable Graves' hyperthyroidism as no ophthalmopathy progression within 18 months.

The receptor comes from a woman aged 18-29 years with Graves disease. Sequencing used peripheral blood mononuclear cells (PBMCs), obtained at new diagnosis, from a patient treated with antithyroid drugs. The rearrangement uses TRBV28 and TRBJ1-5; D ambiguous. This CDR3 is CASSFTAINQPQHF. DNA for the CDR3: TGTGCCAGCAGTTTCACAGCGATCAATCAGCCCCAGCATTTT.